The clone carrying this T cell receptor beta chain was seen a single time. Its antigen is unknown. These data are taken from a study of shared clonotypes between healthy human individuals. Several immunoSEQ plates received, in even portions, the genomic DNA of each subset. Generated by immunoSEQ multiplex PCR, the TCRdb table keeps only in-frame clones and is missing some. The sample lists over a million clones, around 95% occurring once. Regarding the study as a whole: Larger richness was generally estimated for naive than memory subsets. How much donors shared clonotypes was expected to be affected by sequencing depth. In several donors, around 5.5% of naive CD4 clonotypes appeared in common.

Per the germline V gene, CDR1 is SGHVS and CDR2 is FQNEAQ. The V segment lost 1 base and the J segment 0 bases; nucleotides outside the gene matches: 11. CDR3 size: 18 residues. The chain recombines TRBV7-8 with TRBJ2-7; TRBD2 matches at 8 bases. The sequence was collected from a man younger than 40 in good health. Sample: naive CD4+ T cells sorted from blood. Stated subset: CD45RA+ positively selected. The CDR3 region is CASSLGVGGRTSSYEQYF. The DNA of the CDR3 is TGTGCCAGCAGCTTAGGAGTTGGCGGGAGGACTTCCTCCTACGAGCAGTACTTC.